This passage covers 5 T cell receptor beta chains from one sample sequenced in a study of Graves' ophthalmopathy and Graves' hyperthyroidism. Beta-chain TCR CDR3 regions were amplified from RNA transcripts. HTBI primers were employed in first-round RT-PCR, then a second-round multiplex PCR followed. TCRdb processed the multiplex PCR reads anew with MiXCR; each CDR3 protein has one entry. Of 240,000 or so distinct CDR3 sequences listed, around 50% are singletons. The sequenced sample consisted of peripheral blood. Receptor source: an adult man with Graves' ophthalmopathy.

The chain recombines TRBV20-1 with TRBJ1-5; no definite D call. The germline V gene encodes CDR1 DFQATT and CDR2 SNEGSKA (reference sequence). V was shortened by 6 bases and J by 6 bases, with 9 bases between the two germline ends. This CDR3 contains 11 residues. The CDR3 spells CSAQLGQPQHF. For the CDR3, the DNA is TGCAGTGCCCAGCTTGGTCAGCCCCAGCATTTT.

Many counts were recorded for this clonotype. The CDR3 spells CSVELAGGTGELFF. CDR3 bases: TGCAGCGTTGAACTAGCGGGAGGCACCGGGGAGCTGTTTTTT. The chain joins TRBV29-1 to TRBJ2-2, with 11 nucleotides matching TRBD2. J lost 4 bases, V lost 2 bases, and 0 bases had no gene match. The CDR3 consists of 14 residues. Germline values: CDR1 SQVTM, CDR2 ANQGSEA.

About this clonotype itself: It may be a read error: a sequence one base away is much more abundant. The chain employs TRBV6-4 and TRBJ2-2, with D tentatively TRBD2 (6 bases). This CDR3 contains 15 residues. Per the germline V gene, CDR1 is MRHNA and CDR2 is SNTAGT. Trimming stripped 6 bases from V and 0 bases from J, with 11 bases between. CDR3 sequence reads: CASSHSGPNTGELFF. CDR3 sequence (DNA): TGTGCCAGCAGCCACAGCGGGCCGAACACCGGGGAGCTGTTTTTT.

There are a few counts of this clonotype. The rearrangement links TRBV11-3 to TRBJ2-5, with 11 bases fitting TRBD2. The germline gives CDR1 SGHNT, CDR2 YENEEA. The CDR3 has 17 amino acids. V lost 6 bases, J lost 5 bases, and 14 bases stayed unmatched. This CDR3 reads CASSPRGQTSGAETQYF. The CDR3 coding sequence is TGTGCCAGCAGTCCCCGAGGGCAGACTAGCGGGGCGGAGACCCAGTACTTC.

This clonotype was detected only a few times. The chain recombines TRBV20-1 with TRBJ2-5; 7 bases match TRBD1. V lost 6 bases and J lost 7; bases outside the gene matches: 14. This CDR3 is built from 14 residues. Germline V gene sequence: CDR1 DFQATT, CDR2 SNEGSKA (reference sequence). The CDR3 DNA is TGCAGTGCCGTAAAACAGGGGACCTCGGGGACCCAGTACTTC. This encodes CSAVKQGTSGTQYF.